This record covers a single T cell receptor beta chain. Antigen: not known. It may be a read error: a sequence one base away is much more abundant. TCR beta CDR3 region amplification was performed from RNA transcripts. Primed by the HTBI set, a first-round RT-PCR was run on the TCR CDR3. TCRdb re-called the multiplex PCR reads with MiXCR, one entry per CDR3 protein. The data show about 380,000 distinct CDR3 sequences, about 14% seen once. Germline V lookup: CDR1 SGHAT, CDR2 FQNNGV. V was clipped by 0 bases and J by 6 bases, with 14 bases between them. The CDR3 runs to 15 residues. This sample was taken from a study of T cells in Graves' hyperthyroidism and ophthalmopathy. Whole-study results and caveats: Separating ophthalmopathy from stable hyperthyroidism was achieved by a 13 V-J model.

The V and J genes are TRBV11-2 and TRBJ1-1; possibly TRBD1 for D (5 bases). The clonotype comes from a woman aged 25 to 39 with Graves' ophthalmopathy. Sequenced input: blood. CDR3 coding DNA: TGTGCCAGCAGCTTAGATTGGTCAGGGTCCCCTGAAGCTTTCTTT. Amino acid sequence: CASSLDWSGSPEAFF.